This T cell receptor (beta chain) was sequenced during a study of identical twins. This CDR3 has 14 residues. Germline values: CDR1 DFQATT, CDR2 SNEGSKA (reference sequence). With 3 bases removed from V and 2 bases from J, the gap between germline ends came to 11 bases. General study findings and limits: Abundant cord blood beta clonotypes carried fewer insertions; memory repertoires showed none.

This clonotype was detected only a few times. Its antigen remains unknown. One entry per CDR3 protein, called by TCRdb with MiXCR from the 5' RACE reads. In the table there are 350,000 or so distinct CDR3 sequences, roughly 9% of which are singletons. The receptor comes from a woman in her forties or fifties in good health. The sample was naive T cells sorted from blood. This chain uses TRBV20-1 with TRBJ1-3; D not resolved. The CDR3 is CSASLPRAGNTIYF. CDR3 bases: TGCAGTGCTAGCCTGCCGAGAGCTGGAAACACCATATATTTT.